This TCR beta chain appears in the sequencing data of a study of blood T cells in healthy people across ages. Study outcomes and limitations: PBMCs left unsorted prevented a conclusive naive versus antigen-experienced comparison.

This clonotype was detected only a few times. Its target is not known. The CDR3 covers 16 residues. Germline-derived CDR1 and CDR2 are LGHNA and YNFKEQ. The V gene end was trimmed by 1 base and the J gene end by 4 bases; junction bases not matched to a gene: 8. Through a sample-barcoded 5' primer and a J-beta primer mix, a second PCR was run for roughly 6 to 12 cycles. TCRdb re-called the 5' RACE reads with MiXCR, one entry per CDR3 protein. The table shows about 1.4 million distinct CDR3 sequences, with around 55% occurring only once. The V and J genes are TRBV4-2 and TRBJ2-7, with 9 nucleotides matching TRBD2. The origin of this receptor is a man younger than 35 in good health. Sequenced sample: blood. The CDR3 region is CASSQAGTSYRYEQYF. DNA for the CDR3: TGTGCCAGCAGCCAAGCAGGGACTAGCTACAGGTACGAGCAGTACTTC.